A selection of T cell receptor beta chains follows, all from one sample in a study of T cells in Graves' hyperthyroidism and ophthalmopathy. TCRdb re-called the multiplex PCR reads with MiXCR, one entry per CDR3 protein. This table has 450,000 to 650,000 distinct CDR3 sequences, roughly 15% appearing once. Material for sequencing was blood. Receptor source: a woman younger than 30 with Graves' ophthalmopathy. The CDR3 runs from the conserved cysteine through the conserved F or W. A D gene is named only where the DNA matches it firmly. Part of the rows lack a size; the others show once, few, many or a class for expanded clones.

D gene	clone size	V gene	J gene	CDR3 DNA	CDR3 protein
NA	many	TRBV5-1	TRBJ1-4	TGCGCCAGCAGCTTGGAGACAACCCATCCTGAAAAACTGTTTTTT	CASSLETTHPEKLFF
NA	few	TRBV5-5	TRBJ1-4	TGTGCCAGCAGCTTGCCCCGAAATGAAAAACTGTTTTTT	CASSLPRNEKLFF
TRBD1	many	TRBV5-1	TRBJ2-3	TGCGCCAGCAACCCGGGACAGAGCACAGATACGCAGTATTTT	CASNPGQSTDTQYF
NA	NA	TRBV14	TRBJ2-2	TGTGCCAGCCGACAGACTGCGAACACCGGGGAGCTGTTTTTT	CASRQTANTGELFF
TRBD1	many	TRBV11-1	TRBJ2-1	TGTGCCAGCAGCTTCCCGGGACAGGGGAAATACAATGAGCAGTTCTTC	CASSFPGQGKYNEQFF
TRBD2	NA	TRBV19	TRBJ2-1	TGTGCCAGTAGTACACAACTAGCGGGAGATAGGAATGAGCAGTTCTTC	CASSTQLAGDRNEQFF
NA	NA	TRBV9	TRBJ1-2	TGTGCCAGCAGCAGAACGGGGGATTTTAGCTATGGCTACACCTTC	CASSRTGDFSYGYTF
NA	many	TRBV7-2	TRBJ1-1	TGTGCCAGCAGCGCATACACTGAAGCTTTCTTT	CASSAYTEAFF
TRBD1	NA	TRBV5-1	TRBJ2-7	TGCGCCAGCAGCAGAGACGGGACAGCCATCTACGAGCAGTACTTC	CASSRDGTAIYEQYF
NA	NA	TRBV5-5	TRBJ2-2	TGTGCCAGCAGCCGTACGACAGGCGGCACCGGGGAGCTGTTTTTT	CASSRTTGGTGELFF
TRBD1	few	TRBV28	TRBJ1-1	TGTGCCAGCAGTTCGTTTAACAGGGGTAGCACTGAAGCTTTCTTT	CASSSFNRGSTEAFF
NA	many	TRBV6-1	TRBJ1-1	TGTGCCAGCAGCCCCCTCGGGGAAAACACTGAAGCTTTCTTT	CASSPLGENTEAFF
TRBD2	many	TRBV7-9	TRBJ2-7	TGTGCCAGCAGCGAACTAGCGGGGGGACTGAGCTCCTACGAGCAGTACTTC	CASSELAGGLSSYEQYF
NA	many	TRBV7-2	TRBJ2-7	TGTGCCAGCAGCTTAGTCGGAACCTACGAGCAGTACTTC	CASSLVGTYEQYF
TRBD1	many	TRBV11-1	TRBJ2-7	TGTGCCAGCAGCCCAAACAGGGGTGGTGGCTACGAGCAGTACTTC	CASSPNRGGGYEQYF
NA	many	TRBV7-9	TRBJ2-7	TGTGCCAGCAGCTTCATAAGCTACGAGCAGTACTTC	CASSFISYEQYF
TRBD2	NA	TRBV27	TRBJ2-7	TGTGCCAGCAGAAGGGGACTAGCGGGGGTTCACGAGCAGTACTTC	CASRRGLAGVHEQYF
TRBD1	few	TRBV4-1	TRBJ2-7	TGCGCCAGCAGCCAAGACCCCCTGGGGACAGGGGAACGAGGCGAGCAGTACTTC	CASSQDPLGTGERGEQYF
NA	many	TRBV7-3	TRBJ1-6	TGTGCCAGCAGCCCACCGGGACTATATAATTCACCCCTCCACTTT	CASSPPGLYNSPLHF
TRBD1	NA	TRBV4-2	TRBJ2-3	TGTGCCAGCAGCCAAGAAATTCGGACAGGGAAGACTAGCACAGATACGCAGTATTTT	CASSQEIRTGKTSTDTQYF
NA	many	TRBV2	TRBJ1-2	TGTGCCAGCAGCGATGATCTCTATGGCTACACCTTC	CASSDDLYGYTF
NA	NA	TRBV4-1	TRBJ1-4	TGCGCCAGCAGCCCCTTAACAGGGATAGGTAATGAAAAACTGTTTTTT	CASSPLTGIGNEKLFF
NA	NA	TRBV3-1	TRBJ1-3	TGTGCCAGCAGCCAAGTAGGTCTGGGAAACACCATATATTTT	CASSQVGLGNTIYF
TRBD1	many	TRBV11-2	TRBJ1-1	TGTGCCAGTGACTTAGGCGGACAGGGGTACACTGAAGCTTTCTTT	CASDLGGQGYTEAFF
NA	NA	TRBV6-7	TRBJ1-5	TGTGCCAGCAGTTCGGGGAGGGGCAATCAGCCCCAGCATTTT	CASSSGRGNQPQHF
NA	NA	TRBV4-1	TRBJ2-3	TGCGCCAGCAGCCAAGACAGTTATACGCAGTATTTT	CASSQDSYTQYF
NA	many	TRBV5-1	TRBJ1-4	TGCGCCAGCAGCTCGACTTACAGGGCCGCTAATGAAAAACTGTTTTTT	CASSSTYRAANEKLFF
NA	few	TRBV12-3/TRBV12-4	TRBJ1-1	TGTGCCAGCAGTATCCGGGGCAAGGGGAACACTGAAGCTTTCTTT	CASSIRGKGNTEAFF
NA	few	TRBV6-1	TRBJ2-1	TGTGCCAGCAGTGAGCCGGGACAGAATCCGGGAGATGAGCAGTTCTTC	CASSEPGQNPGDEQFF
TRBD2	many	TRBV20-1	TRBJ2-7	TGCAGTGCTATAGGAGCGCTAGCGGATTCCTACGAGCAGTACTTC	CSAIGALADSYEQYF
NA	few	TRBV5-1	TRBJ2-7	TGCGCCAGCAGCTTCGACGGGACCTACGAGCAGTACTTC	CASSFDGTYEQYF
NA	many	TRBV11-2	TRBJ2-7	TGTGCCAGCAGCTTAGTAGAGGGCTACGAGCAGTACTTC	CASSLVEGYEQYF
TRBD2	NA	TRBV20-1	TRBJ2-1	TGCAGTGCTAACGACTGGGCTAGCGGGATATCTAACGATGAGCAGTTCTTC	CSANDWASGISNDEQFF
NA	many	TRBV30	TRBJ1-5	TGTGCCTGGAGCCCGGGGGCAGGGAATCAGCCCCAGCATTTT	CAWSPGAGNQPQHF
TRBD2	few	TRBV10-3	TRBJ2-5	TGTGCCATCAGTCCCGGACTAGCGGGAATTATGGGAGAGACCCAGTACTTC	CAISPGLAGIMGETQYF
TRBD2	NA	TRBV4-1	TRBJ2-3	TGCGCCAGCAGCCAGTCAGAGTGGCTAGCGGGAGGGCCGGGAGATACGCAGTATTTT	CASSQSEWLAGGPGDTQYF
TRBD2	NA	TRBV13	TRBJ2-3	TGTGCCAGCAGCTTAGTTTCTAGCGGGTCCACAGATACGCAGTATTTT	CASSLVSSGSTDTQYF
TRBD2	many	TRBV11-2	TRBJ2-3	TGTGCCAGCAGACCCGGGACTACCATCCTCACAGATACGCAGTATTTT	CASRPGTTILTDTQYF
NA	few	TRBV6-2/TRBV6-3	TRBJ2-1	TGTGCCAGCAGTTTATTGGTTCACAATGAGCAGTTCTTC	CASSLLVHNEQFF
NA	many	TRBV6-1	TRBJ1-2	TGTGCCAGCAGGAACAACTATGGCTACACCTTC	CASRNNYGYTF
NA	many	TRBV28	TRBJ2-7	TGTGCCAGCAGTTTTCATCGGTACGAGCAGTACTTC	CASSFHRYEQYF
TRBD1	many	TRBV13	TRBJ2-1	TGTGCCAGCAGCTCCGGGACAGGGGACTACAATGAGCAGTTCTTC	CASSSGTGDYNEQFF
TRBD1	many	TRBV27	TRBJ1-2	TGTGCCAGCAGCGACCGCGGGACAGCCGATGGCTACACCTTC	CASSDRGTADGYTF
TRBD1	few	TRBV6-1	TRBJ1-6	TGTGCCAGCAGGGCTCCCGGGACAGAGGTTAATTCACCCCTCCACTTT	CASRAPGTEVNSPLHF
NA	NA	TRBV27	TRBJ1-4	TGTGCCAGCAGTTCGGACAGACGGGGTGAAAAACTGTTTTTT	CASSSDRRGEKLFF
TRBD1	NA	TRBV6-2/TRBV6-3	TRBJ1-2	TGTGCCAGCAGTTCCCCGAGGACAGGGAATGGCGATGGCTACACCTTC	CASSSPRTGNGDGYTF
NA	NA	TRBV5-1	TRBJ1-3	TGCGCCAGCAGCCAGGGCGCAGACACCATATATTTT	CASSQGADTIYF
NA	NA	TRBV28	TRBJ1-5	TGTGCCAGCAGGGGACTCCCGGATAGCAATCAGCCCCAGCATTTT	CASRGLPDSNQPQHF
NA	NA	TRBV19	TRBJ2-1	TGTGCCAGTAGTATCACCGGGACACGGGCCAATGAGCAGTTCTTC	CASSITGTRANEQFF
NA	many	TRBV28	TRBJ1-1	TGTGCCAGCAGTTTGTCTAGTACCGAGAACACTGAAGCTTTCTTT	CASSLSSTENTEAFF
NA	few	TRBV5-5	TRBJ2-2	TGTGCCAGCAGCGTTCTCCTAGCGTTACCCTACACCGGGGAGCTGTTTTTT	CASSVLLALPYTGELFF
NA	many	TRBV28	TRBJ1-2	TGTGCCAGCAGCATCGGCAGTTTCTTCTATGGCTACACCTTC	CASSIGSFFYGYTF
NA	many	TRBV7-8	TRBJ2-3	TGTGCCAGCAGCTTACCCCAGGGGTCTAGAGACACAGATACGCAGTATTTT	CASSLPQGSRDTDTQYF
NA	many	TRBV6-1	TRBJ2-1	TGTGCCAGCAGTGAAGGTCCTGGCGGCAATGAGCAGTTCTTC	CASSEGPGGNEQFF
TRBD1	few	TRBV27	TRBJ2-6	TGTGCCAGCAGTACGAGGGGGCCTGGGGCCAACGTCCTGACTTTC	CASSTRGPGANVLTF
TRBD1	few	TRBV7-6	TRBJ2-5	TGTGCCAGCAGCTTAGATTTTACAGGGGACGGGACCCAGTACTTC	CASSLDFTGDGTQYF
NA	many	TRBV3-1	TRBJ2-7	TGTGCCAGCAGCCAAGATGGGTGGGAGCAGTACTTC	CASSQDGWEQYF